A single sample is the source of the 11 T cell receptor beta chains below, sequenced in a study of blood T cell repertoires in COVID-19. Clones were read by immunoSEQ multiplex PCR, and TCRdb kept only the in-frame ones, dropping some. Among fewer than 250,000 clones listed, 80% to 90% were seen once. Source material: peripheral blood. The receptors shown here come from a woman in her 50s with acute or convalescent COVID-19.

J is TRBJ1-2 and V is TRBV9; D might be TRBD1 (6 bases). Trimming took 7 bases from V and 8 from J, leaving 18 bases between them. The CDR3 sequence is 13 residues long. CDR1 is SGDLS and CDR2 is YYNGEE in the germline V gene. The CDR3 nucleotides read TGTGCCAGCGGGGGCAGACTCACGGAGGGCTACACCTTC. Residues: CASGGRLTEGYTF.

V and J are TRBV19 and TRBJ2-3; 7 bases align to TRBD1. The CDR3 covers 14 residues. The germline V gene has CDR1 LNHDA and CDR2 SQIVND (reference sequence). V lost 8 bases and J lost 8; bases outside the gene matches: 13. The CDR3 nucleotides are TGTGCCAGTGGCGGTAGGGGGCGATGGAGTACGCAGTATTTT. Translated: CASGGRGRWSTQYF.

The chain is built from TRBV2 and TRBJ2-1; 9 bases align to TRBD1. The CDR3 totals 15 residues. Germline trimming cut 8 bases from V and 3 bases from J; bases unmatched to any gene: 8. The germline CDR1 and CDR2 sequences are SNHLY and FYNNEI. CDR3 sequence reads: CASGPGQGSYNEQFF. CDR3 coding DNA: TGTGCCAGCGGCCCGGGACAGGGTAGCTACAATGAGCAGTTCTTC.

V usage is TRBV12-3 or TRBV12-4 and J usage is TRBJ1-2; 11 bases are shared with TRBD1. This CDR3 is built from 13 residues. Unmatched junction bases numbered 0, after V lost 1 base and J lost 8 bases. CDR3 region: CASSLGTGGGYTF. For the CDR3, the DNA is TGTGCCAGCAGTTTAGGGACAGGGGGCGGCTACACCTTC.

This chain links TRBV5-4 with TRBJ1-2; 7 bases map to TRBD1. The V gene's germline CDR1 is SGHNT and CDR2 YYREEE (reference sequence). V was pared by 4 bases and J by 3 bases, with 6 bases of the junction left unmatched. This CDR3 comprises 14 residues. CDR3 sequence: CASSPRDRDYGYTF. CDR3 coding DNA: TGTGCCAGCAGCCCTCGAGACAGGGACTATGGCTACACCTTC.

The chain employs TRBV29-1 and TRBJ2-3, with TRBD1 as a possible D gene (5 bases). Looked up from germline, CDR1 is SQVTM and CDR2 is ANQGSEA. The CDR3 totals 14 residues. V gave up 7 bases and J gave up 2 bases, with 16 bases separating them. CDR3 bases: TGCAGCGGCAGGGATTGGGGCAACACAGATACGCAGTATTTT. Its protein is CSGRDWGNTDTQYF.

The V and J genes are TRBV24-1 and TRBJ2-1; perhaps TRBD2 as D (6 bases). The CDR3 has 14 amino acids. V was shortened by 2 bases and J by 9 bases, with 13 bases between the two germline ends. Germline CDR1 and CDR2: KGHDR and SFDVKD. The CDR3 is CATSDYPYGSEQFF. CDR3 bases: TGTGCCACCAGTGATTATCCCTACGGGAGTGAGCAGTTCTTC.

The chain combines TRBV28 with TRBJ1-1; 10 nucleotides match TRBD1. This CDR3 region has 15 residues. Germline V CDR1 and CDR2: MDHEN, SYDVKM. The trim removed 5 bases at V and 4 bases at J, leaving 7 bases unmatched. The CDR3 here is CASSVTGGAGTEAFF. The CDR3 nucleotides read TGTGCCAGCAGTGTGACAGGGGGCGCTGGCACTGAAGCTTTCTTT.

The J gene is TRBJ2-7, the V gene TRBV27, with 11 bases lining up with TRBD2. The V gene's germline CDR1 is MNHEY and CDR2 SMNVEV (reference sequence). After removal of 2 bases from V and 2 bases from J, the junction contained 2 bases not matched to a gene. The CDR3 contains 15 residues. The CDR3 protein is CASSLLAGGTYEQYF. The CDR3 DNA follows: TGTGCCAGCAGTTTACTAGCGGGGGGAACCTACGAGCAGTACTTC.

CDR3 sequence: CASSPDGSLDTQYF. The CDR3 coding sequence is TGTGCCAGTAGTCCCGACGGGAGTTTAGATACGCAGTATTTT. The chain has TRBV19 and TRBJ2-3; tentatively, D is TRBD2 (6 bases). This CDR3 comprises 14 residues. Germline V gene data show CDR1 as LNHDA and CDR2 as SQIVND (reference sequence). The V end lost 5 bases, the J end lost 5 bases, and 14 bases lay between the germline ends.

This chain connects TRBV15 to TRBJ2-7; 8 bases agree with TRBD2. CDR3 length: 18 residues. Germline values: CDR1 LNHNV, CDR2 YYDKDF (reference sequence). Trimming at V came to 6 bases and at J to 5 bases, leaving 21 bases not matched to a gene. CDR3 in DNA: TGTGCCACCAGTATCATGCAGGGGCGAAGCGGGAGAAGGAACGAGCAGTACTTC. This gives the protein CATSIMQGRSGRRNEQYF. Based on the CDR3 plus reference TRBV15 and TRBJ2-7, the full variable domain is DAMVIQNPRYQVTQFGKPVTLSCSQTLNHNVMYWYQQKSSQAPKLLFHYYDKDFNNEADTPDNFQSRRPNTSFCFLDIRSPGLGDTAMYLCATSIMQGRSGRRNEQYFGPGTRLTVT.